This TCR beta chain was documented in a study of response to subunit inactivated influenza vaccine. From the RT-PCR reads, TCRdb called clonotypes with MiXCR, one entry per CDR3 protein. The data show about 300,000 distinct CDR3 sequences, with less than 25% seen just once and 10% to 13% held by the top ten. J was trimmed by 8 bases and V by 4 bases; bases with no gene match: 7. The CDR3 has 13 residues. Germline assignment: CDR1 SGHDT and CDR2 YYEEEE. The receptor's source is a man between 50 and 69 years old who received an inactivated influenza vaccine. The V gene is TRBV5-6, the J gene TRBJ1-2; 8 bases fit TRBD1. Sequenced material: PBMCs from blood, taken 21 months after vaccination. CDR3: CASSLGQARGYTF. CDR3 sequence (DNA): TGTGCCAGCAGCCTGGGACAGGCGCGAGGCTACACCTTC.